The 17 T cell receptor beta chains in this list originate from one sample, sequenced in a study of early T cells in non-severe SARS-CoV-2 infection. TCRdb fed the 5' RACE reads into MiXCR, producing one record per CDR3 protein. The sample has tens of thousands of distinct CDR3 sequences, approximately 4.5% seen once. Sequencing was carried out using whole blood. The origin of the receptors is an adult who was a healthcare worker with PCR-confirmed SARS-CoV-2 infection or an uninfected control (not recorded which).

The rearrangement links TRBV19 to TRBJ2-1; D gene unclear. The germline CDR1 and CDR2 sequences are LNHDA and SQIVND (reference sequence). V was pared by 8 bases and J by 0 bases, with 5 bases between. There are 12 residues in the CDR3. CDR3 DNA: TGTGCCAGTGGCGACTCCTACAATGAGCAGTTCTTC. Amino acid sequence: CASGDSYNEQFF. The full variable domain, completed using reference TRBV19 and TRBJ2-1, is DGGITQSPKYLFRKEGQNVTLSCEQNLNHDAMYWYRQDPGQGLRLIYYSQIVNDFQKGDIAEGYSVSREKKESFPLTVTSAQKNPTAFYLCASGDSYNEQFFGPGTRLTVL.

This clonotype was seen many times. This chain connects TRBV29-1 to TRBJ2-2, with D maybe TRBD2 (6 bases). V was cut by 2 bases and J by 4 bases, with 14 bases left in between. Germline V gene sequence: CDR1 SQVTM, CDR2 ANQGSEA. The CDR3 contains 15 residues. The CDR3 coding sequence is TGCAGCGTTGAACTACGGGGGTCCGGCACCGGGGAGCTGTTTTTT. This encodes CSVELRGSGTGELFF.

Only a few counts were recorded for this clonotype. CDR3 sequence: CSARVGRGYTEAFF. DNA for the CDR3: TGCAGTGCTAGAGTAGGCAGGGGATACACTGAAGCTTTCTTT. The chain employs TRBV20-1 and TRBJ1-1; D may be TRBD1 (6 bases). CDR3 length equals 14 residues. Deletions cut 1 base from V and 3 bases from J, with 12 bases between. Germline CDR1 DFQATT, CDR2 SNEGSKA (reference sequence).

CDR3 in DNA: TGTGCCAGCAGTTTCAGGGGGCGCCCCGTCGCGAACACCGGGGAGCTGTTTTTT. Its protein product is CASSFRGRPVANTGELFF. The rearrangement links TRBV6-2 or TRBV6-3 to TRBJ2-2, with TRBD1 identical over 8 bases. Germline V lookup: CDR1 MNHEY, CDR2 SVGEGT. Germline trimming cut 4 bases from V and 0 bases from J; bases unmatched to any gene: 10. The CDR3 has 18 amino acids.

This clonotype was observed many times. The chain couples TRBV5-6 to TRBJ1-1; tentative D call: TRBD1 (5 bases). From germline, CDR1 is SGHDT and CDR2 YYEEEE. V was clipped by 1 base and J by 1 base, with 11 bases between them. The CDR3 sequence is 15 residues long. The CDR3 DNA is TGTGCCAGCAGCTTGATCGGGACCCCGAACACTGAAGCTTTCTTT. Amino acid sequence: CASSLIGTPNTEAFF.

This clonotype was observed at least ten times. The chain links TRBV7-6 to TRBJ2-1, with D unclear. Germline CDR1 is SGHVS and CDR2 is FNYEAQ. V was clipped by 1 base and J by 4 bases, with 11 bases between them. The CDR3 is 15 amino acids. The CDR3 DNA is TGTGCCAGCAGCTTAGATCAGAACTGGTACAATGAGCAGTTCTTC. Amino acids: CASSLDQNWYNEQFF.

This clonotype was found many times. V is TRBV29-1 and J is TRBJ1-2; 10 bases are shared with TRBD1. The CDR3 runs 12 residues. CDR1 and CDR2 from the germline V gene are SQVTM and ANQGSEA. V was clipped by 3 bases and J by 7 bases; unmatched bases: 2. CDR3 DNA sequence: TGCAGCGTTGACCGGACAGGGGGTGGCTACACCTTC. It yields the protein CSVDRTGGGYTF.

This clonotype showed up many times. The genes are TRBV7-8 and TRBJ2-7; possibly TRBD2 for D (5 bases). The CDR3 is made up of 13 amino acids. The germline V gene has CDR1 SGHVS and CDR2 FQNEAQ. Trimming took off 6 bases at V and 6 bases at J, with 15 bases between the two ends. The CDR3 protein is CASRNRFRGEQYF. The CDR3, as DNA: TGTGCCAGCAGGAACCGATTCCGGGGCGAGCAGTACTTC.

This clonotype was seen repeatedly, ten times or more. V and J are TRBV7-2 and TRBJ2-7; 7 bases are a match to TRBD1. Germline-derived CDR1 and CDR2 are SGHTA and FQGNSA. The CDR3 has 14 amino acids. The J segment lost 6 bases and the V segment lost 4 bases, leaving 9 bases of the junction unmatched. The CDR3 sequence: CASSSAGQAGEQYF. CDR3 nucleotide sequence: TGTGCCAGCAGCTCGGCCGGACAGGCCGGCGAGCAGTACTTC.

This clonotype was found many times. The rearrangement joins TRBV6-2 or TRBV6-3 to TRBJ1-3; tentative D call: TRBD1 (5 bases). Germline V gene lookup returns CDR1 MNHEY and CDR2 SVGEGT. The CDR3 has 14 residues. V lost 8 bases and J lost 0, with 11 bases in between. The CDR3 coding sequence is TGTGCCAGCGCAGGGATGAGCTCTGGAAACACCATATATTTT. Amino acid sequence: CASAGMSSGNTIYF.

The gene calls are TRBV4-2 and TRBJ2-7; either TRBD1 or TRBD2 may fit D (7 bases each). From germline, CDR1 is LGHNA and CDR2 YNFKEQ. This CDR3 is 16 amino acids long. Deletions cut 4 bases from V and 2 bases from J, with 18 bases between. The CDR3 DNA reads TGTGCCAGCAGCCTAGTGGGGGAGGGGGCGCCCTACGAGCAGTACTTC. As protein: CASSLVGEGAPYEQYF.

This clonotype was recorded at least ten times. The chain uses TRBV7-2 and TRBJ1-2; 8 positions match TRBD1. The CDR3 runs 14 residues. Germline lookup yields CDR1 SGHTA and CDR2 FQGNSA. J gave up 4 bases and V 6 bases, and 7 bases lay outside the gene matches. CDR3: CASRGGTGVYGYTF. The CDR3 region has the DNA TGTGCCAGCAGGGGAGGGACAGGCGTCTATGGCTACACCTTC.

This clonotype was detected many times. V is TRBV18 and J is TRBJ1-2; D gene uncertain. CDR1 is KGHSH and CDR2 is LQKENI in the germline V gene. CDR3 length equals 15 residues. The V end was cut by 0 bases, the J end by 2 bases, with 10 bases between. The DNA for the CDR3 is TGTGCCAGCTCACCACCGAACGCACAGAACTATGGCTACACCTTC. As protein: CASSPPNAQNYGYTF.

At least ten counts were recorded for this clonotype. The chain joins TRBV7-2 to TRBJ2-7; no reliable D call. With 5 bases removed from V and 5 bases from J, the gap between germline ends came to 16 bases. Germline loops: CDR1 SGHTA, CDR2 FQGNSA. The CDR3 is made up of 14 amino acids. CDR3 nucleotides: TGTGCCAGCAGCCTCGACTCGATGAGGAACGAGCAGTACTTC. It is translated as CASSLDSMRNEQYF.

This clonotype occurred many times. J is TRBJ2-2 and V is TRBV7-2; possible D gene TRBD2, 7 bases. V was trimmed by 4 bases and J by 2 bases, leaving 14 bases between them. Germline CDR1 SGHTA, CDR2 FQGNSA. CDR3 length: 16 residues. The CDR3 reads CASSSPGGGNTGELFF. The CDR3 nucleotides are TGTGCCAGCAGCTCCCCGGGGGGCGGTAACACCGGGGAGCTGTTTTTT.

This clonotype has at least ten counts. This chain uses TRBV7-2 with TRBJ1-6; D remains unclear. Germline V gene lookup returns CDR1 SGHTA and CDR2 FQGNSA. Trimming removed 6 bases at V and 6 bases at J, with 12 bases between. CDR3 size: 14 residues. Here the CDR3 reads CASSGGTANSPLHF. The DNA for the CDR3 is TGTGCCAGCAGTGGTGGAACAGCTAATTCACCCCTCCACTTT.

This clonotype was detected many times. The genes are TRBV18 and TRBJ1-1, with 7 bases fitting TRBD1. The V and J ends lost 3 bases and 3 bases, in that order; junction bases with no gene match: 10. CDR1 and CDR2 (germline): KGHSH, LQKENI. This CDR3 comprises 16 residues. The DNA for the CDR3 is TGTGCCAGCTCACCCGCTCCTAGGGGGCTTCACACTGAAGCTTTCTTT. Its translation is CASSPAPRGLHTEAFF.